The 23 T cell receptor beta chains presented below share a single source sample, sequenced in a study of identical twins. One entry per CDR3 protein, called by TCRdb with MiXCR from the 5' RACE reads. The table has some 1,600,000 distinct CDR3 sequences, under 35% seen once. The sample consisted of cord blood. Receptors originate from a newborn girl in good health.

The chain recombines TRBV27 with TRBJ2-3; 13 nucleotides agree with TRBD2. This CDR3 has 17 residues. Germline-derived CDR1 and CDR2 are MNHEY and SMNVEV (reference sequence). With V trimmed by 3 bases and J by 0 bases, 3 bases remained unmatched. This CDR3 is CASSFKGLAGSTDTQYF. The CDR3 DNA sequence: TGTGCCAGCAGTTTCAAGGGACTAGCGGGGAGCACAGATACGCAGTATTTT.

This chain uses TRBV13 with TRBJ2-7; TRBD2 might be the D (6 bases). The J call may not be correct, given that the DNA end is closer to TRBJ2-5. Per germline, CDR1 PRHDT and CDR2 FYEKMQ (reference sequence). This CDR3 has 15 residues. In nucleotides, the CDR3 is TGTGCCAGCAGCCCACTTGAACGGGAGTGGAAGACCCAGTACTTC. Protein product: CASSPLEREWKTQYF.

As to this clonotype: With a much larger clone just one base away, this may be a read error. The gene calls are TRBV10-3 and TRBJ2-5, with 10 bases fitting TRBD2. The CDR3 has 15 residues. Germline trimming cut 4 bases from V and 11 bases from J; bases unmatched to any gene: 13. CDR1 is ENHRY, CDR2 SYGVKD, per germline. This CDR3 reads CAISGSSGRNNEQYF. The CDR3 DNA follows: TGTGCCATCAGTGGATCTAGCGGGAGAAACAATGAGCAGTACTTC.

The J gene is TRBJ2-7, the V gene TRBV12-3 or TRBV12-4, with D unclear. The V and J ends lost 6 bases and 2 bases respectively, with 8 bases between them. There are 12 residues in the CDR3. The CDR3 nucleotides are TGTGCCAGCAGAGGCGGAACCTACGAGCAGTACTTC. Protein: CASRGGTYEQYF.

The rearrangement joins TRBV6-1 to TRBJ1-1; D is ambiguous. Looked up from germline, CDR1 is MNHNS and CDR2 is SASEGT. This CDR3 is 8 amino acids long. Trimming removed 10 bases at V and 7 bases at J, with 4 bases between. The CDR3 loop is CANGEAFF. The CDR3 nucleotides read TGTGCCAACGGTGAAGCTTTCTTT.

The chain carries TRBV30 and TRBJ2-3; the D is unclear. Germline V gene sequence: CDR1 GTSNPN, CDR2 SVGIG (reference sequence). V was shortened by 3 bases and J by 4 bases, with 23 bases between the two germline ends. This CDR3 contains 17 residues. The CDR3 bases are TGTGCCTGGAGGATGGGATTGGTGGGGTTTGGTCCAGATACGCAGTATTTT. This sequence encodes CAWRMGLVGFGPDTQYF.

V gene TRBV18 combines with J gene TRBJ2-1, with 8 bases lining up with TRBD2. The germline V gene encodes CDR1 KGHSH and CDR2 LQKENI. The length of the CDR3 is 20 residues. V was clipped by 2 bases and J by 0 bases; unmatched bases: 15. CDR3 residues: CASSPEGKRAGTSSYNEQFF. The CDR3 bases are TGTGCCAGCTCACCAGAAGGGAAACGGGCAGGGACTAGCTCCTACAATGAGCAGTTCTTC.

With respect to this clonotype: Possible read error: a much larger clone is one base away. The chain combines TRBV6-5 with TRBJ1-5; weak D call: TRBD1 (5 bases). The V gene's germline CDR1 is MNHEY and CDR2 SVGAGI. Trimming stripped 6 bases from V and 2 bases from J, with 11 bases between. The CDR3 extends over 14 amino acids. The CDR3 nucleotides are TGTGCCAGCAGAACCGGCAGGGGCAATCAGCCCCAGCATTTT. Translating it yields CASRTGRGNQPQHF.

The V call is TRBV28, the J call TRBJ2-4; D ambiguous. The CDR3 extends over 8 amino acids. The germline CDR1 and CDR2 sequences are MDHEN and SYDVKM. V lost 8 bases and J lost 14, with 7 bases in between. CDR3 in amino acids: CASGFEYF. As DNA, the CDR3 is TGTGCCAGCGGCTTTGAGTACTTC.

This clonotype was seen at least ten times. This chain links TRBV2 with TRBJ1-2; 7 nucleotides align to TRBD1. Germline lookup yields CDR1 SNHLY and CDR2 FYNNEI. The CDR3 covers 11 residues. V was pared by 6 bases and J by 7 bases, with 2 bases of the junction left unmatched. As DNA, the CDR3 is TGTGCCAGCAGCGCAGGGGGTGGCTACACCTTC. Translating it yields CASSAGGGYTF.

This clonotype was detected a few times. The chain has TRBV2 and TRBJ2-7; no clear D gene. The CDR3 sequence is 14 residues long. Germline CDR1 SNHLY, CDR2 FYNNEI. The V end was cut by 7 bases, the J end by 0 bases, with 13 bases between. For the CDR3, the DNA is TGTGCCAGCAAAACTGAGGTGTCCTCCTACGAGCAGTACTTC. This gives the protein CASKTEVSSYEQYF.

The CDR3 loop is CASSTGGTSIGNEQYF. CDR3 in DNA: TGTGCCAGTAGTACAGGGGGGACTAGTATAGGGAATGAGCAGTACTTC. V usage is TRBV19 and J usage is TRBJ2-4; possibly TRBD2 for D (8 bases). The CDR3 totals 16 residues. Germline V gene sequence: CDR1 LNHDA, CDR2 SQIVND (reference sequence). Trimming cost V 4 bases and J 13 bases, with 26 bases left between them.

The J gene is TRBJ1-1, the V gene TRBV19; D ambiguous. Trimming stripped 6 bases from V and 1 base from J, with 18 bases between. Looked up from germline, CDR1 is LNHDA and CDR2 is SQIVND (reference sequence). The CDR3 is 16 amino acids. This CDR3 reads CASRALLDQENTEAFF. The CDR3 DNA reads as TGTGCCAGTAGGGCCCTCTTGGATCAAGAGAACACTGAAGCTTTCTTT.

A single count supports this clonotype. The rearrangement links TRBV20-1 to TRBJ1-6, with 7 bases aligning to TRBD1. The CDR3 runs 16 residues. In germline, CDR1 is DFQATT, CDR2 SNEGSKA (reference sequence). V was pared by 1 base and J by 4 bases, with 7 bases of the junction left unmatched. CDR3 amino acids: CSARGIGQAYNSPLHF. DNA of the CDR3: TGCAGTGCTAGAGGCATTGGACAGGCATATAATTCACCCCTCCACTTT.

This clonotype occurred a few times. The chain recombines TRBV11-2 with TRBJ2-1, with 7 positions matching TRBD2. The germline V gene encodes CDR1 SGHAT and CDR2 FQNNGV. The CDR3 runs 17 residues. J lost 2 bases, V lost 5 bases, and 12 bases had no gene match. The CDR3 region is CASSHFFRREPYNEQFF. In DNA, the CDR3 is TGTGCCAGCAGCCATTTCTTTAGGCGGGAGCCCTACAATGAGCAGTTCTTC.

The sample holds a few counts of this clonotype. The gene calls are TRBV5-1 and TRBJ2-7; D possibly uses TRBD1 or TRBD2 (5 bases each). This CDR3 region has 14 residues. V dropped 0 bases and J dropped 3 bases, with 10 bases sitting between them. Germline-derived CDR1 and CDR2 are SGHRS and YFSETQ. Here the CDR3 reads CASSLERGDYEQYF. The CDR3 region has the DNA TGCGCCAGCAGCTTGGAACGGGGCGACTACGAGCAGTACTTC. The full variable domain, with the rest looked up from reference TRBV5-1 and TRBJ2-7, is KAGVTQTPRYLIKTRGQQVTLSCSPISGHRSVSWYQQTPGQGLQFLFEYFSETQRNKGNFPGRFSGRQFSNSRSEMNVSTLELGDSALYLCASSLERGDYEQYFGPGTRLTVT.

V and J are TRBV20-1 and TRBJ2-3; D unclear. The CDR3 length is 16 residues. CDR1 is DFQATT, CDR2 SNEGSKA, per germline (reference sequence). The V gene lost 4 bases and the J gene lost 4 bases, with 21 bases spanning the gap. CDR3 region: CSAKVKARAFPDTQYF. In nucleotides, the CDR3 is TGCAGTGCTAAAGTTAAGGCAAGGGCATTCCCAGATACGCAGTATTTT.

This clonotype was recorded a few times. The rearrangement uses TRBV2 and TRBJ1-6; D might be TRBD1 (5 bases). The CDR3 is 11 amino acids. Germline CDR1 reads SNHLY; CDR2 reads FYNNEI. V was pared by 6 bases and J by 8 bases, with 5 bases between. The CDR3 coding sequence is TGTGCCAGCAGGACAGATTCACCCCTCCACTTT. Encoded protein: CASRTDSPLHF.

This clonotype was counted only a few times. The chain couples TRBV4-2 to TRBJ2-7, with D maybe TRBD2 (6 bases). Germline V lookup: CDR1 LGHNA, CDR2 YNFKEQ. The V gene lost 3 bases and the J gene lost 0 bases, with 12 bases spanning the gap. The CDR3 is 15 residues long. The CDR3 is CASSQSPGDSYEQYF. The CDR3 DNA reads TGTGCCAGCAGCCAGTCCCCGGGAGACTCCTACGAGCAGTACTTC.

This clonotype was recorded many times. The V call is TRBV10-3, the J call TRBJ2-3; D gene uncertain. CDR3 length: 14 amino acids. The V gene's germline CDR1 is ENHRY and CDR2 SYGVKD. The V gene lost 3 bases and the J gene lost 4 bases, with 11 bases spanning the gap. The CDR3 DNA is TGTGCCATCAGTGAAGGCCTAGACCCAGATACGCAGTATTTT. Protein sequence: CAISEGLDPDTQYF.

The sample holds a few counts of this clonotype. The chain links TRBV29-1 to TRBJ1-2, with TRBD1 matching 9 bases. The CDR3 contains 12 residues. CDR1 is SQVTM and CDR2 is ANQGSEA in the germline V gene. Germline trimming cut 6 bases from V and 8 bases from J; bases unmatched to any gene: 7. CDR3 bases: TGCAGCGTAATACAGGGGGCGCGAGGCTACACCTTC. Protein product: CSVIQGARGYTF.

This clonotype was recorded at least ten times. The chain has TRBV3-1 and TRBJ2-7, with D possibly being TRBD2 (6 bases). CDR3 length: 16 residues. V was trimmed by 1 base and J by 2 bases, leaving 15 bases between them. CDR1 LGHDT and CDR2 YNNKEL come from the germline V gene (reference sequence). CDR3 coding DNA: TGTGCCAGCAGCCAAGTATGGGGAGGTTCTACCTACGAGCAGTACTTC. It yields the protein CASSQVWGGSTYEQYF.

This clonotype was counted only a few times. V gene TRBV7-2 combines with J gene TRBJ1-6; 7 bases are a match to TRBD1. The CDR3 consists of 14 residues. Trimming took 3 bases from V and 9 from J; bases not matched to a gene: 5. The germline CDR1 and CDR2 sequences are SGHTA and FQGNSA. CDR3 residues: CASSFRDSPSPLHF. The CDR3 DNA reads TGTGCCAGCAGCTTCCGGGACAGTCCTTCACCCCTCCACTTT.